The 28 T cell receptor beta chains below come from one sample, sequenced in a study of blood T cell repertoires in COVID-19 (dated by TCRdb to 2020 to 2021). The protocol used for the library was the immunoSEQ multiplex PCR assay. This immuneACCESS table, as held by TCRdb, lists in-frame sequences with V and J called but not all clones. Of the missing ones, under half trace to an unresolved V gene in checked studies; the others have no known cause. For this sample there are a few hundred thousand clones; approximately 90% appear just once. The ten largest clones add up to 3% to 4.5% of the sample. What was sequenced was peripheral blood. The receptors were sampled from a woman aged 60-75 years with COVID-19, enrolled during active disease.

The chain is built from TRBV5-5 and TRBJ1-5; D is possibly TRBD1 (5 bases). This CDR3 is built from 14 residues. Trimming took off 0 bases at V and 6 bases at J, with 10 bases between the two ends. Germline CDR1 and CDR2: SGHKS and YYEKEE (reference sequence). CDR3 residues: CASSLGGVGQPQHF. CDR3 bases: TGTGCCAGCAGCTTGGGGGGGGTAGGTCAGCCCCAGCATTTT.

V is TRBV28 and J is TRBJ1-5; D might be TRBD1 (6 bases). This CDR3 is 16 amino acids long. V was pared by 7 bases and J by 1 base, with 17 bases between. Germline V lookup: CDR1 MDHEN, CDR2 SYDVKM. Written as DNA, the CDR3 is TGTGCCAGCAAAGGCAGGGGAAAGAGGAGCAATCAGCCCCAGCATTTT. Translation: CASKGRGKRSNQPQHF.

The chain uses TRBV7-2 and TRBJ1-4; the D gene is possibly TRBD1 (5 bases). Between the trimmed V and J ends, which lost 5 bases and 0 bases, there was a span of 10 bases. The CDR3 is 15 residues long. Germline CDR1 is SGHTA and CDR2 is FQGNSA. Here the CDR3 DNA reads TGTGCCAGCAGCCACCAAGGGGCAACTAATGAAAAACTGTTTTTT. Protein product: CASSHQGATNEKLFF. Drawing the rest from reference TRBV7-2 and TRBJ1-4, the complete variable domain is GAGVSQSPSNKVTEKGKDVELRCDPISGHTALYWYRQSLGQGLEFLIYFQGNSAPDKSGLPSDRFSAERTGGSVSTLTIQRTQQEDSAVYLCASSHQGATNEKLFFGSGTQLSVL.

This chain joins TRBV7-2 and TRBJ2-1, with 15 bases that match TRBD2. CDR3 size: 16 residues. The ends lost 5 bases at V and 12 bases at J; junction bases unmatched: 11. Germline lookup yields CDR1 SGHTA and CDR2 FQGNSA. This CDR3 is CASSPPGLAGGPGQFF. The CDR3 DNA reads TGTGCCAGCAGCCCTCCGGGACTAGCGGGGGGACCAGGGCAGTTCTTC.

The rearrangement joins TRBV9 to TRBJ1-6, with a tentative D call TRBD1 (6 bases). The CDR3 contains 15 residues. Germline V lookup: CDR1 SGDLS, CDR2 YYNGEE. Trimming removed 0 bases from V and 10 bases from J, with 14 bases in between. CDR3 residues: CASSVEGHEGSPLHF. The CDR3 coding sequence is TGTGCCAGCAGCGTAGAGGGACACGAGGGATCACCCCTCCACTTT.

Turning to this clone: One end of the junction is discordant with germline, which a read error may explain. The V gene is TRBV19, the J gene TRBJ1-6, with TRBD1 matching over 7 bases. Germline V gene sequence: CDR1 LNHDA, CDR2 SQIVND (reference sequence). The CDR3 totals 15 residues. CDR3 nucleotide sequence: TGTGCCAGTAGTTTAGAGAGACAGGGTTATTCACCCCTCCACTTT. This codes for CASSLERQGYSPLHF.

The chain couples TRBV29-1 to TRBJ1-2; D gene unclear. Germline V gene lookup returns CDR1 SQVTM and CDR2 ANQGSEA. V lost 7 bases and J lost 3, with 18 bases in between. The CDR3 consists of 14 residues. The CDR3 sequence: CSARLRVADYGYTF. CDR3 bases: TGCAGCGCTCGACTGAGGGTGGCAGACTATGGCTACACCTTC.

In regard to this clone: One junction end does not reproduce the germline sequence, and a read error may be involved. Additional DNA sequences in this sample encode the identical CDR3. V and J are TRBV4-1 and TRBJ2-2; possibly TRBD2 for D (6 bases). The CDR3 consists of 16 residues. The germline gives CDR1 MGHRA, CDR2 YSYEKL. CDR3 coding DNA: TGCGCCAGCAGCCTTCGCGGGACCGCGAATACCGGGGAGCTGTTTTTT. Its translation is CASSLRGTANTGELFF.

V usage is TRBV28 and J usage is TRBJ1-1, with a tentative D call TRBD1 (6 bases). The germline gives CDR1 MDHEN, CDR2 SYDVKM. This CDR3 spans 12 amino acids. V shed 1 base and J shed 9 bases, with 9 bases lying between them. The CDR3 DNA reads TGTGCCAGCAGTTTATTGGACAGTAAAGCTTTCTTT. This sequence encodes CASSLLDSKAFF.

The rearrangement joins TRBV24-1 to TRBJ1-1; weak D call: TRBD1 (6 bases). Looked up from germline, CDR1 is KGHDR and CDR2 is SFDVKD. V was shortened by 4 bases and J by 5 bases, with 10 bases between the two germline ends. This CDR3 has 13 amino acids. In nucleotides, the CDR3 is TGTGCCACCAGTGAAGGGGGTCGTACTGAAGCTTTCTTT. Amino acids: CATSEGGRTEAFF.

CDR3 in DNA: TGTGCCAGCAGCCAAGATTCAGGCAGAACGGGCTACACCTTC. It encodes CASSQDSGRTGYTF. The chain combines TRBV3-1 (or the pseudogene TRBV3-2) with TRBJ1-2, with D hard to call. The CDR3 extends over 14 amino acids. Germline CDR1 and CDR2: LGHDT and YNNKEL (reference sequence). Deletions cut 0 bases from V and 8 bases from J, with 13 bases between.

The V gene is TRBV11-2, the J gene TRBJ2-5; 13 bases map to TRBD2. The CDR3 runs to 18 residues. J gave up 5 bases and V 4 bases, and 13 bases lay outside the gene matches. Germline CDR1 and CDR2: SGHAT and FQNNGV. This chain's CDR3 is CASSWSGLAGALGETQYF. The DNA of the CDR3 is TGTGCCAGCAGCTGGAGCGGACTAGCGGGGGCCTTAGGGGAGACCCAGTACTTC. Based on the CDR3 plus reference TRBV11-2 and TRBJ2-5, the full variable domain is EAGVAQSPRYKIIEKRQSVAFWCNPISGHATLYWYQQILGQGPKLLIQFQNNGVVDDSQLPKDRFSAERLKGVDSTLKIQPAKLEDSAVYLCASSWSGLAGALGETQYFGPGTRLLVL.

The V and J genes are TRBV2 and TRBJ1-1; the D gene is possibly TRBD1 (5 bases). Germline values: CDR1 SNHLY, CDR2 FYNNEI. The CDR3 runs to 12 residues. The V end was cut by 6 bases, the J end by 5 bases, with 10 bases between. This CDR3 is CASSQGVTEAFF. In nucleotides, the CDR3 is TGTGCCAGCAGCCAAGGGGTTACTGAAGCTTTCTTT.

This chain links TRBV14 with TRBJ2-1; D remains ambiguous. Germline CDR1 is SGHDN and CDR2 is FVKESK. There are 12 residues in the CDR3. V was shortened by 4 bases and J by 6 bases, with 7 bases between the two germline ends. CDR3 loop: CASSPLINEQFF. The CDR3 DNA follows: TGTGCCAGCAGCCCCCTTATCAATGAGCAGTTCTTC.

V gene TRBV19 combines with J gene TRBJ1-2, with no clear D. The CDR3 has 15 amino acids. V gave up 5 bases and J gave up 4 bases, with 17 bases separating them. Germline CDR1 is LNHDA and CDR2 is SQIVND (reference sequence). CDR3 nucleotides: TGTGCCAGTAGTGCCACAGACTACAACTTCTATGGCTACACCTTC. Translated, it gives CASSATDYNFYGYTF.

This sequence joins TRBV5-4 and TRBJ2-2; 7 bases line up with TRBD2. CDR3 size: 17 residues. V lost 2 bases and J lost 1; bases outside the gene matches: 8. Germline CDR1 and CDR2: SGHNT and YYREEE (reference sequence). The CDR3 DNA reads TGTGCCAGCAGCTTTTTTTTCCAGCGGGGGAACACCGGGGAGCTGTTTTTT. Protein product: CASSFFFQRGNTGELFF.

In its sample, this clone was seen a few times. The chain has TRBV30 and TRBJ1-2; a possible D gene is TRBD1 (6 bases). The V end was cut by 1 base, the J end by 9 bases, with 9 bases between. CDR1 is GTSNPN and CDR2 is SVGIG in the germline V gene (reference sequence). The CDR3 is 11 amino acids. The CDR3, as DNA: TGTGCCTGGAGTGCCGGACAGCGCTACACCTTC. Protein product: CAWSAGQRYTF.

The V gene is TRBV19, the J gene TRBJ1-2, with 7 bases aligning to TRBD1. Germline assignment: CDR1 LNHDA and CDR2 SQIVND (reference sequence). The CDR3 length is 18 residues. The junction had 18 bases not matched to a gene; V was cut back by 8 bases and J by 0 bases. The CDR3 bases are TGTGCCAGTTTGAGTAAAGCGGGGGGACAGTCAACTAACTATGGCTACACCTTC. Amino acid sequence: CASLSKAGGQSTNYGYTF.

V and J are TRBV3-1 (or the pseudogene TRBV3-2) and TRBJ2-7, with D uncertain. With 0 bases removed from V and 0 bases from J, the gap between germline ends came to 6 bases. The CDR3 is 14 residues long. Germline values: CDR1 LGHDT, CDR2 YNNKEL (reference sequence). CDR3 amino acids: CASSQDRSSYEQYF. The CDR3 nucleotides read TGTGCCAGCAGCCAAGATCGGTCCTCCTACGAGCAGTACTTC.

This sequence joins TRBV6-5 and TRBJ1-3, with D hard to call. In germline, CDR1 is MNHEY, CDR2 SVGAGI. The V gene lost 6 bases and the J gene lost 2 bases, with 5 bases spanning the gap. This CDR3 contains 12 residues. The DNA of the CDR3 is TGTGCCAGCAGCCAAACTGGAAACACCATATATTTT. This gives the protein CASSQTGNTIYF.

This sequence joins TRBV7-6 and TRBJ1-3, with D maybe TRBD1 (6 bases). Trimming stripped 2 bases from V and 0 bases from J, with 14 bases between. The germline V gene has CDR1 SGHVS and CDR2 FNYEAQ. This CDR3 has 17 amino acids. The CDR3: CASSLSSGTISGNTIYF. CDR3 DNA sequence: TGTGCCAGCAGCTTATCTTCCGGGACAATCTCTGGAAACACCATATATTTT.

The chain has TRBV7-2 and TRBJ1-2; 10 bases agree with TRBD1. Germline values: CDR1 SGHTA, CDR2 FQGNSA. The CDR3 has 15 residues. Losses at the gene ends were 2 bases for V and 7 bases for J; bases not matched to a gene: 7. The CDR3 coding sequence is TGTGCCAGCAGCTTAACCGGGACAGGGGTTGGTGGCTACACCTTC. It yields the protein CASSLTGTGVGGYTF.

This clone has just a few counts. V is TRBV5-1 and J is TRBJ1-3; 7 bases line up with TRBD1. Losses at the gene ends were 0 bases for V and 6 bases for J; bases not matched to a gene: 3. In germline, CDR1 is SGHRS, CDR2 YFSETQ. The CDR3 consists of 14 residues. The CDR3 region is CASSLGQGQNTIYF. DNA of the CDR3: TGCGCCAGCAGCTTGGGACAGGGTCAAAACACCATATATTTT.

The V call is TRBV30, the J call TRBJ2-3, with a weak D call TRBD2 (7 bases). This CDR3 has 14 amino acids. The V gene's germline CDR1 is GTSNPN and CDR2 SVGIG (reference sequence). Trimming stripped 2 bases from V and 2 bases from J, with 11 bases between. This CDR3 reads CAWSLRGPTDTQYF. CDR3 sequence (DNA): TGTGCCTGGAGTCTGCGGGGGCCCACAGATACGCAGTATTTT.

The J gene is TRBJ1-1, the V gene TRBV4-1; unclear D gene. V lost 1 base to trimming and J lost 0 bases, with 18 bases between them. The germline V gene encodes CDR1 MGHRA and CDR2 YSYEKL. The CDR3 covers 18 residues. CDR3: CASSQARFDSLMNTEAFF. In nucleotides, the CDR3 is TGCGCCAGCAGCCAAGCGAGATTTGATAGTCTCATGAACACTGAAGCTTTCTTT.

This clone has just a few counts. The J gene is TRBJ1-2, the V gene TRBV5-1; 7 bases agree with TRBD1. J was trimmed by 8 bases and V by 4 bases; bases with no gene match: 11. The CDR3 is 14 amino acids. The germline gives CDR1 SGHRS, CDR2 YFSETQ. The CDR3 sequence: CASSGQVGGLGYTF. The CDR3 DNA sequence: TGCGCCAGCAGCGGACAGGTCGGGGGTTTAGGCTACACCTTC.

J is TRBJ1-4 and V is TRBV7-9; 9 bases align to TRBD1. V lost 5 bases to trimming and J lost 8 bases; unmatched junction nucleotides: 9. The CDR3 is made up of 15 amino acids. The germline V gene encodes CDR1 SEHNR and CDR2 FQNEAQ (reference sequence). CDR3 bases: TGTGCCAGCAGCCCCCAAGGGACAGGGAACGAAAAACTGTTTTTT. Translation: CASSPQGTGNEKLFF.

This chain uses TRBV7-9 with TRBJ2-2; weak D call: TRBD1 (5 bases). The CDR3 runs to 15 residues. The V gene's germline CDR1 is SEHNR and CDR2 FQNEAQ (reference sequence). The V gene lost 0 bases and the J gene lost 6 bases, with 11 bases spanning the gap. CDR3 nucleotide sequence: TGTGCCAGCAGCTTAGCGAGTCAGGGCGCCGGGGAGCTGTTTTTT. Its translation: CASSLASQGAGELFF.